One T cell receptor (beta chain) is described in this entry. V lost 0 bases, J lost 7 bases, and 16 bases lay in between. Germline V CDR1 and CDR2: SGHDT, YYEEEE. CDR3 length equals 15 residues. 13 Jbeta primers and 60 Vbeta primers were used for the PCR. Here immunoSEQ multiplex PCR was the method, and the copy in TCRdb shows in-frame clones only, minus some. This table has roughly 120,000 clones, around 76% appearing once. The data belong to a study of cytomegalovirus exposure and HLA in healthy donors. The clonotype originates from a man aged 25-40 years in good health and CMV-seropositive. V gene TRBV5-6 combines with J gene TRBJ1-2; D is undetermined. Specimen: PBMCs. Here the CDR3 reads CASSLVPRGSGGYTF. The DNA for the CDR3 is TGTGCCAGCAGCTTGGTTCCCCGGGGTAGTGGTGGCTACACCTTC.